Following are 18 T cell receptor beta chains from one sample sequenced in a study of blood T cell repertoires in COVID-19. Data came from immunoSEQ multiplex PCR; TCRdb stores just in-frame clones and leaves some out. The repertoire consists of 23,000 or so clones, with more than 80% occurring once and the leading ten covering 7% to 9%. The material sequenced was peripheral blood. These receptors all stem from a human donor in a cohort sampled during active COVID-19.

The rearrangement joins TRBV5-6 to TRBJ1-4; D might be TRBD1 (6 bases). Trimming pared 4 bases from V and 1 base from J, leaving 17 bases between. Germline CDR1 is SGHDT and CDR2 is YYEEEE. The CDR3 loop spans 17 amino acids. Here the CDR3 reads CASSPYRGGVTNEKLFF. DNA for the CDR3: TGTGCCAGCAGCCCCTATCGAGGGGGAGTAACTAATGAAAAACTGTTTTTT.

This chain connects TRBV28 to TRBJ2-7; 9 bases are shared with TRBD1. V lost 5 bases to trimming and J lost 4 bases; unmatched junction nucleotides: 6. The CDR3 runs 14 residues. The germline V gene encodes CDR1 MDHEN and CDR2 SYDVKM. The CDR3 loop is CASSLTGGTYEQYF. The DNA of the CDR3 is TGTGCCAGCAGTCTGACAGGGGGAACTTACGAGCAGTACTTC.

The chain carries TRBV7-8 and TRBJ2-1, with TRBD2 matching 9 bases. V lost 2 bases to trimming and J lost 8 bases; unmatched junction nucleotides: 7. Germline-derived CDR1 and CDR2 are SGHVS and FQNEAQ. The CDR3 consists of 15 residues. The CDR3 nucleotides are TGTGCCAGCAGCTTAACGCTAGCGGGAACCCATGAGCAGTTCTTC. This sequence encodes CASSLTLAGTHEQFF. The full variable domain, in which reference TRBV7-8 and TRBJ2-1 provide the parts outside the CDR3, is GAGVSQSPRYKVAKRGQDVALRCDPISGHVSLFWYQQALGQGPEFLTYFQNEAQLDKSGLPSDRFFAERPEGSVSTLKIQRTQQEDSAVYLCASSLTLAGTHEQFFGPGTRLTVL.

The chain employs TRBV5-1 and TRBJ2-7; 9 bases line up with TRBD1. This CDR3 has 16 residues. V dropped 0 bases and J dropped 2; count of bases not matched to a gene: 6. The V gene's germline CDR1 is SGHRS and CDR2 YFSETQ. For the CDR3, the DNA is TGCGCCAGCAGCTTGGGACGGACAGGGGCGACCTACGAGCAGTACTTC. Translation: CASSLGRTGATYEQYF. The whole variable domain, remainder taken from reference TRBV5-1 and TRBJ2-7, is KAGVTQTPRYLIKTRGQQVTLSCSPISGHRSVSWYQQTPGQGLQFLFEYFSETQRNKGNFPGRFSGRQFSNSRSEMNVSTLELGDSALYLCASSLGRTGATYEQYFGPGTRLTVT.

This chain uses TRBV18 with TRBJ2-2, with D perhaps TRBD2 (6 bases). V was pared by 3 bases and J by 1 base, with 12 bases between. CDR3 length equals 16 residues. Germline CDR1 and CDR2: KGHSH and LQKENI. This chain's CDR3 is CASSPPSGENTGELFF. Here the CDR3 DNA reads TGTGCCAGCTCACCCCCATCGGGGGAGAACACCGGGGAGCTGTTTTTT.

The chain couples TRBV3-1 (or the pseudogene TRBV3-2) to TRBJ2-7; 7 bases are a match to TRBD1. The CDR3 has 15 amino acids. Unmatched junction bases numbered 8, after V lost 3 bases and J lost 3 bases. CDR1 is LGHDT, CDR2 YNNKEL, per germline (reference sequence). CDR3 nucleotide sequence: TGTGCCAGCAGCCATCCGGGACAGAGTTTCTACGAGCAGTACTTC. It translates to CASSHPGQSFYEQYF.

This chain's CDR3 is CASSSRTGQGINTDTQYF. The CDR3 DNA sequence: TGTGCCAGCAGCTCAAGAACAGGACAGGGGATAAACACAGATACGCAGTATTTT. This rearrangement joins TRBV11-2 to TRBJ2-3; 9 positions agree with TRBD1. CDR1 and CDR2 from the germline V gene are SGHAT and FQNNGV. The CDR3 runs 18 residues. Trimming took 4 bases from V and 2 from J; bases not matched to a gene: 13.

This clone was observed a few times. The genes are TRBV19 and TRBJ2-2; weak D call: TRBD1 (6 bases). Germline V CDR1 and CDR2: LNHDA, SQIVND (reference sequence). Deletions cut 7 bases from V and 6 bases from J, with 15 bases between. The CDR3 is 14 residues long. CDR3 DNA sequence: TGTGCCAGTATGTCAGGGGTGTGGTCCGGGGAGCTGTTTTTT. It encodes CASMSGVWSGELFF.

The chain joins TRBV14 to TRBJ2-7; possibly TRBD2 for D (6 bases). The CDR3 runs to 13 residues. Trimming took off 6 bases at V and 9 bases at J, with 18 bases between the two ends. CDR1 is SGHDN and CDR2 is FVKESK in the germline V gene. The CDR3 DNA follows: TGTGCCAGCAGTCCCTTTACTGGGGGGTTGCAGTACTTC. It translates to CASSPFTGGLQYF.

The CDR3, as DNA: TGTGCCAGCAGCTTAAACGGTAATTCACCCCTCCACTTT. The encoded protein is CASSLNGNSPLHF. The J gene is TRBJ1-6, the V gene TRBV7-2; D is unresolved. The CDR3 has 13 amino acids. With 2 bases removed from V and 6 bases from J, the gap between germline ends came to 5 bases. From germline, CDR1 is SGHTA and CDR2 FQGNSA.

This clone was recorded once. This rearrangement joins TRBV27 to TRBJ1-3; perhaps TRBD1 as D (6 bases). The CDR3 covers 14 residues. V was clipped by 8 bases and J by 4 bases, with 15 bases between them. The germline V gene has CDR1 MNHEY and CDR2 SMNVEV (reference sequence). The CDR3: CASGRGGNGNTIYF. CDR3 in DNA: TGTGCCAGCGGTAGGGGGGGGAACGGAAACACCATATATTTT.

The chain has TRBV6-1 and TRBJ2-7; 12 nucleotides line up with TRBD2. The CDR3 runs 15 residues. The V segment lost 1 base and the J segment 3 bases; nucleotides outside the gene matches: 1. Germline V lookup: CDR1 MNHNS, CDR2 SASEGT. CDR3 in amino acids: CASSEGLAGDYEQYF. In DNA form, the CDR3 reads TGTGCCAGCAGTGAAGGACTAGCGGGGGACTACGAGCAGTACTTC.

J is TRBJ1-6 and V is TRBV27; the match to TRBD1 covers 7 bases. V shed 3 bases, J shed 6 bases, and the junction held 11 bases outside the gene matches. The CDR3 length is 17 residues. Germline V gene lookup returns CDR1 MNHEY and CDR2 SMNVEV (reference sequence). CDR3 DNA sequence: TGTGCCAGCAGTTTTCTCGCACAGGGGTTTTTTAATTCACCCCTCCACTTT. Translating it yields CASSFLAQGFFNSPLHF.

The rearrangement joins TRBV6-6 to TRBJ2-3; D is ambiguous. Germline assignment: CDR1 MNHNY and CDR2 SVGAGI (reference sequence). The V end lost 3 bases, the J end lost 1 base, and 8 bases lay between the germline ends. CDR3 length: 14 residues. CDR3 DNA: TGTGCCAGCAGTTATGGCGGAGGCACAGATACGCAGTATTTT. Translating it yields CASSYGGGTDTQYF.

The V and J genes are TRBV5-1 and TRBJ1-2; D is unclear. Per the germline V gene, CDR1 is SGHRS and CDR2 is YFSETQ. This CDR3 region has 15 residues. V was pared by 0 bases and J by 7 bases, with 16 bases between. The CDR3 DNA reads TGCGCCAGCAGCTTGGGCCGTCGGGAAGTGGGTGGCTACACCTTC. It yields the protein CASSLGRREVGGYTF.

The chain recombines TRBV5-1 with TRBJ2-5; 11 nucleotides agree with TRBD2. The length of the CDR3 is 15 residues. V was clipped by 4 bases and J by 1 base; unmatched bases: 3. CDR1 and CDR2 (germline): SGHRS, YFSETQ. The CDR3 sequence is CASSLTSGGQETQYF. CDR3 DNA: TGCGCCAGCAGCCTTACTAGCGGGGGCCAAGAGACCCAGTACTTC.

The genes are TRBV25-1 and TRBJ2-1, with 7 bases that match TRBD2. CDR3 length: 16 amino acids. Germline V gene sequence: CDR1 MGHDK, CDR2 SYGVNS. V dropped 5 bases and J dropped 5; count of bases not matched to a gene: 12. CDR3 region: CASSPSRRGNNNEQFF. In DNA form, the CDR3 reads TGTGCCAGCAGTCCCTCGAGGCGGGGGAACAACAATGAGCAGTTCTTC.

As DNA, the CDR3 is TGTGCCAGCAGCGCCCGGACTAGCGGCACAGATACGCAGTATTTT. It yields the protein CASSARTSGTDTQYF. This chain links TRBV11-3 with TRBJ2-3, with 9 bases that match TRBD2. Per germline, CDR1 SGHNT and CDR2 YENEEA. V dropped 5 bases and J dropped 1; count of bases not matched to a gene: 4. The CDR3 runs to 15 residues.